These 5 T cell receptor beta chains were all obtained from the same sample, sequenced in a study of blood T cells in healthy people across ages (dated by TCRdb to 2014 to 2015). Libraries were constructed by 5' RACE. The sequencer listed for this sample is Illumina HiSeq 2500. A second roughly 7 to 12 cycle PCR used a sample-barcoded 5' primer and a J-beta primer mix. TCRdb passed the public sequencing reads through fastp at Q25 and MiXCR, retaining productive beta sequences. Duplicate CDR3 protein sequences are folded into a single record with the most common DNA and genes. In all, the sample holds around 1.5 million distinct CDR3 sequences, and around 36% of those were seen once. Of the sample, roughly 10% is held by the ten largest clones. The sequencing input was blood. These TCRs come from a woman in her thirties in good health.

This clonotype was recorded at least ten times. This chain links TRBV4-1 with TRBJ1-2; TRBD1 matches at 9 bases. The CDR3 has 20 amino acids. Germline assignment: CDR1 MGHRA and CDR2 YSYEKL. V dropped 3 bases and J dropped 8; count of bases not matched to a gene: 25. This CDR3 reads CASSQPTGDLRDRESGGYTF. Here the CDR3 DNA reads TGCGCCAGCAGCCAGCCCACCGGTGACCTCCGGGACAGGGAATCTGGGGGCTACACCTTC.

This clonotype was counted between two and nine times. The chain links TRBV10-3 to TRBJ2-6, with D maybe TRBD1 (6 bases). V shed 6 bases and J shed 0 bases, with 15 bases lying between them. This CDR3 has 17 residues. Germline V gene lookup returns CDR1 ENHRY and CDR2 SYGVKD. CDR3 nucleotide sequence: TGTGCCATCAGAGGGGACACTTATCACTCTGGGGCCAACGTCCTGACTTTC. It codes for CAIRGDTYHSGANVLTF.

The chain joins TRBV6-6 to TRBJ2-7; no clear D gene. CDR1 is MNHNY, CDR2 SVGAGI, per germline (reference sequence). Deletions cut 8 bases from V and 2 bases from J, with 16 bases between. This CDR3 spans 14 amino acids. CDR3 in amino acids: CASRPQLGPYEQYF. In DNA form, the CDR3 reads TGTGCCAGCCGTCCCCAACTGGGTCCCTACGAGCAGTACTTC.

The rearrangement links TRBV7-9 to TRBJ2-6, with unresolved D. The length of the CDR3 is 16 residues. Germline CDR1 and CDR2: SEHNR and FQNEAQ (reference sequence). The germline V and J ends were trimmed by 3 bases and 0 bases, with 9 bases remaining between them. CDR3 nucleotides: TGTGCCAGCAGCTTGTATTTTAGCTCTGGGGCCAACGTCCTGACTTTC. It encodes CASSLYFSSGANVLTF.

This clonotype occurred a few times. J is TRBJ2-5 and V is TRBV5-5; 9 bases line up with TRBD1. The J call may be mistaken, given a closer DNA end match to TRBJ2-7. The CDR3 runs to 16 residues. CDR1 is SGHKS and CDR2 is YYEKEE in the germline V gene (reference sequence). The CDR3 bases are TGTGCCAGCAGTACCTTACCCGGGGACAGGGCCCACGAGCAGTACTTC. Translation: CASSTLPGDRAHEQYF.